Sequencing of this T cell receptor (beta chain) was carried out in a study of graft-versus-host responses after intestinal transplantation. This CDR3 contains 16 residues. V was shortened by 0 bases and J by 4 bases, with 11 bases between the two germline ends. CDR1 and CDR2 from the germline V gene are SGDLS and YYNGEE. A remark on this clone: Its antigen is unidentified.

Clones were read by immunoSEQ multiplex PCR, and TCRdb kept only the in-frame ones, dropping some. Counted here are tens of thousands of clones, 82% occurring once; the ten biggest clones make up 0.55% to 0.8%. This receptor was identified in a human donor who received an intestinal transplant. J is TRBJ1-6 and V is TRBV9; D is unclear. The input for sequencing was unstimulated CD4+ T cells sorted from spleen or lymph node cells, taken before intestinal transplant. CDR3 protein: CASSVDPTYYNSPLHF. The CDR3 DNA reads TGTGCCAGCAGCGTAGATCCGACATATTATAATTCACCCCTCCACTTT.